The next 20 T cell receptor beta chains were all read from a single sample in a study of low-dose radiotherapy and immunotherapy resistance in tumors. Time point: after trial treatment. Treatment reported: LDRT plus nivolumab, ipilimumab, low-dose cyclophosphamide and aspirin (RACIN trial). TRAV- and TRBV-specific primers, spanning alpha and beta chains, primed first-strand cDNA. TCR amplification involved 20 PCR cycles with a constant-region primer and V-primer adapter. One entry per CDR3 protein, called by TCRdb with MiXCR from the reads. The repertoire holds 75,000 to 95,000 distinct CDR3 sequences, with 20% to 25% as singletons. The source was PBMCs, collected after low-dose radiotherapy plus immunotherapy. These receptors all stem from a female donor with ovarian cancer.

For this clonotype: A far larger clone is a single base away, which makes a read error likely. V usage is TRBV5-4 and J usage is TRBJ1-2; no definite D call. CDR3 size: 11 residues. The V end was cut by 4 bases, the J end by 3 bases, with 4 bases between. Germline V lookup: CDR1 SGHNT, CDR2 YYREEE (reference sequence). CDR3 region: CASSGDYGYTF. CDR3 bases: TGTGCCAGCAGCGGGGACTATGGCTACACCTTC.

Remarks on this clonotype: A much larger clone lies a single base off, so this may be a read error. The chain couples TRBV20-1 to TRBJ2-1; D tentatively fits TRBD1 or TRBD2 (5 bases each). CDR1 is DFQATT and CDR2 is SNEGSKA in the germline V gene (reference sequence). This CDR3 comprises 14 residues. The CDR3 spells CSASRDPISNERFF. The CDR3, as DNA: TGCAGTGCTTCCCGGGACCCCATCTCGAATGAGCGGTTCTTC.

This clonotype was seen many times. The chain couples TRBV6-2 or TRBV6-3 to TRBJ1-1, with D possibly matching TRBD1 (6 bases). Germline CDR1 is MNHEY and CDR2 is SVGEGT. Trimming removed 7 bases at V and 4 bases at J, with 16 bases between. The CDR3 length is 14 residues. The CDR3 reads CASKGGVGSTEAFF. CDR3 in DNA: TGTGCCAGCAAGGGGGGAGTCGGATCCACTGAAGCTTTCTTT.

The chain combines TRBV9 with TRBJ1-1; no reliable D call. The CDR3 has 13 residues. Trimming removed 0 bases at V and 3 bases at J, with 6 bases between. In germline, CDR1 is SGDLS, CDR2 YYNGEE. Here the CDR3 reads CASSVALYTEAFF. CDR3 coding DNA: TGTGCCAGCAGCGTAGCCCTGTACACTGAAGCTTTCTTT.

This chain links TRBV7-2 with TRBJ1-6; D is uncertain. CDR1 is SGHTA and CDR2 is FQGNSA in the germline V gene. This CDR3 contains 16 residues. With 1 base removed from V and 6 bases from J, the gap between germline ends came to 13 bases. In DNA form, the CDR3 reads TGTGCCAGCAGCTTAGGAGGCGGTGTCGCTAATTCACCCCTCCACTTT. Its translation is CASSLGGGVANSPLHF.

This clonotype was counted ten times or more. The chain couples TRBV20-1 to TRBJ2-3, with D tentatively TRBD1 or TRBD2 (5 bases each). V was clipped by 1 base and J by 4 bases, with 15 bases between them. Per germline, CDR1 DFQATT and CDR2 SNEGSKA (reference sequence). The CDR3 contains 15 residues. CDR3 in amino acids: CSARGQTPGPDTQYF. In nucleotides, the CDR3 is TGCAGTGCTAGAGGCCAGACCCCGGGGCCAGATACGCAGTATTTT.

This clonotype was seen many times. The V gene is TRBV20-1, the J gene TRBJ2-7; a weak D match, TRBD1 (6 bases). CDR1 is DFQATT, CDR2 SNEGSKA, per germline (reference sequence). The CDR3 loop spans 15 amino acids. Deletions cut 0 bases from V and 2 bases from J, with 14 bases between. The chain's CDR3 is CSARDQVGTTYEQYF. The CDR3 DNA reads as TGCAGTGCTAGAGATCAGGTGGGGACAACCTACGAGCAGTACTTC.

Many counts were recorded for this clonotype. The V call is TRBV6-8, the J call TRBJ2-7, with D perhaps matching TRBD2 (6 bases). Germline V lookup: CDR1 MNHGY, CDR2 SAAAGT. Trimming cost V 5 bases and J 7 bases, with 15 bases left between them. The CDR3 runs to 13 residues. This chain's CDR3 is CASSPYGGGEQYF. In DNA form, the CDR3 reads TGTGCCAGCAGTCCGTATGGGGGAGGAGAGCAGTACTTC.

This clonotype was seen repeatedly, ten times or more. V and J are TRBV3-1 and TRBJ2-1; 14 nucleotides match TRBD2. V dropped 8 bases and J dropped 4; count of bases not matched to a gene: 4. Germline assignment: CDR1 LGHDT and CDR2 YNNKEL (reference sequence). This CDR3 has 15 residues. The DNA of the CDR3 is TGTGCCAGCCAGACTAGCGGGAGGGGGTACAATGAGCAGTTCTTC. This translates into CASQTSGRGYNEQFF.

This clonotype was detected many times. The genes are TRBV12-3 or TRBV12-4 and TRBJ2-6; tentative D call: TRBD2 (6 bases). There are 16 residues in the CDR3. Trimming took 3 bases from V and 4 from J, leaving 13 bases between them. CDR3 bases: TGTGCCAGCAGTTTTGGTGGAGGGGCAGGGGCCAACGTCCTGACTTTC. Protein sequence: CASSFGGGAGANVLTF.

This clonotype has ten or more counts. The chain employs TRBV29-1 and TRBJ2-7; 9 nucleotides line up with TRBD1. Germline-derived CDR1 and CDR2 are SQVTM and ANQGSEA. V was pared by 7 bases and J by 4 bases, with 5 bases of the junction left unmatched. The CDR3 loop spans 12 amino acids. DNA for the CDR3: TGCAGCGGCGGACAGGGGTTATACGAGCAGTACTTC. Protein sequence: CSGGQGLYEQYF.

This clonotype was detected ten times or more. J is TRBJ1-2 and V is TRBV3-1; 8 positions agree with TRBD1. The CDR3 length is 14 residues. Germline V gene lookup returns CDR1 LGHDT and CDR2 YNNKEL (reference sequence). Trimming removed 2 bases from V and 2 bases from J; junction bases left unmatched: 1. The CDR3 DNA follows: TGTGCCAGCAGCCAAACAGGGGGGAACTATGGCTACACCTTC. As protein: CASSQTGGNYGYTF. Based on the CDR3 plus reference TRBV3-1 and TRBJ1-2, the full variable domain is DTAVSQTPKYLVTQMGNDKSIKCEQNLGHDTMYWYKQDSKKFLKIMFSYNNKELIINETVPNRFSPKSPDKAHLNLHINSLELGDSAVYFCASSQTGGNYGYTFGSGTRLTVV.

The gene calls are TRBV5-1 and TRBJ2-5; D possibly matches TRBD1 or TRBD2 (6 bases each). The germline V gene has CDR1 SGHRS and CDR2 YFSETQ. V was clipped by 1 base and J by 7 bases, with 11 bases between them. CDR3 size: 13 residues. CDR3 DNA: TGCGCCAGCAGCTTGTTACCGGGGGCGACCCAGTACTTC. Protein: CASSLLPGATQYF.

This clonotype occurred many times. The chain joins TRBV12-5 to TRBJ2-1; weak D call: TRBD2 (5 bases). The germline V gene encodes CDR1 LGHNT and CDR2 FRNRAP. Deletions cut 3 bases from V and 0 bases from J, with 9 bases between. This CDR3 region has 15 residues. The CDR3 DNA reads as TGTGCTAGTGGTTTAGGCGGGTCCTCCTACAATGAGCAGTTCTTC. Amino acid sequence: CASGLGGSSYNEQFF.

This clonotype was recorded many times. This chain links TRBV20-1 with TRBJ2-5, with 7 bases that match TRBD2. The CDR3 extends over 14 amino acids. Germline-derived CDR1 and CDR2 are DFQATT and SNEGSKA (reference sequence). The trim removed 1 base at V and 9 bases at J, leaving 11 bases unmatched. The CDR3 sequence is CSARVLSGAASQYF. For the CDR3, the DNA is TGCAGTGCTAGAGTTTTGAGCGGGGCGGCGTCCCAGTACTTC.

This clonotype was seen ten or more times. The chain has TRBV18 and TRBJ1-1; the D gene is possibly TRBD1 (5 bases). CDR1 is KGHSH and CDR2 is LQKENI in the germline V gene. This CDR3 comprises 18 residues. The V end lost 0 bases, the J end lost 3 bases, and 20 bases lay between the germline ends. CDR3 sequence: CASSPPKTALPVDTEAFF. DNA of the CDR3: TGTGCCAGCTCACCACCGAAGACAGCCTTGCCGGTCGACACTGAAGCTTTCTTT.

This clonotype came up a few times. The chain employs TRBV2 and TRBJ2-7; D is perhaps TRBD1 or TRBD2 (5 bases each). Germline V CDR1 and CDR2: SNHLY, FYNNEI. This CDR3 contains 14 residues. V lost 4 bases and J lost 2, with 12 bases in between. The CDR3 here is CASSGGGGAYEQYF. The CDR3, as DNA: TGTGCCAGCAGTGGAGGTGGGGGAGCCTACGAGCAGTACTTC.

This clonotype was recorded many times. CDR3 sequence: CASSLALSRGSGANVLTF. CDR3 nucleotide sequence: TGCGCCAGCAGCTTGGCCCTTAGCAGGGGCTCCGGGGCCAACGTCCTGACTTTC. This sequence joins TRBV5-1 and TRBJ2-6; a weak D match, TRBD1 (6 bases). The V gene's germline CDR1 is SGHRS and CDR2 YFSETQ. The CDR3 extends over 18 amino acids. Between the trimmed V and J ends, which lost 0 bases and 4 bases, there was a span of 17 bases.

In its sample, this clonotype was seen many times. The J gene is TRBJ1-5, the V gene TRBV20-1; D is unclear. Germline V gene data show CDR1 as DFQATT and CDR2 as SNEGSKA (reference sequence). V lost 1 base and J 3 bases, leaving 10 bases between the germline ends. This CDR3 region has 14 residues. Written as DNA, the CDR3 is TGCAGTGCTAGAGCCCTGAGTAACAATCAGCCCCAGCATTTT. It yields the protein CSARALSNNQPQHF.

The table lists this clonotype with many counts. The V call is TRBV28, the J call TRBJ2-3; the match to TRBD1 covers 8 bases. The CDR3 spans 14 residues. The V segment lost 6 bases and the J segment 6 bases; nucleotides outside the gene matches: 8. Germline V lookup: CDR1 MDHEN, CDR2 SYDVKM. The CDR3 loop reads CASREQGDMDTQYF. As DNA, the CDR3 is TGTGCCAGCAGGGAACAGGGGGACATGGATACGCAGTATTTT.